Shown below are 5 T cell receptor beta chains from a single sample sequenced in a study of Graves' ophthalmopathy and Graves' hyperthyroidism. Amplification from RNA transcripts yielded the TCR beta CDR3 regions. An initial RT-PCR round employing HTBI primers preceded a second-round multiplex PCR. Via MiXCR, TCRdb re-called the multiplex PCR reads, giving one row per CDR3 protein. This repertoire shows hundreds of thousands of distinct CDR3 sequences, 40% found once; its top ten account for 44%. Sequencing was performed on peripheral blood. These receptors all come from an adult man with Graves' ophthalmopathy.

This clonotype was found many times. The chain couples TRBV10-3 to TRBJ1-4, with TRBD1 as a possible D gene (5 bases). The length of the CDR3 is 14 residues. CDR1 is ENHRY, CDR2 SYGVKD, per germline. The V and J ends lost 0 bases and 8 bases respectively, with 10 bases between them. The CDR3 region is CAISESAGREKLFF. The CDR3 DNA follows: TGTGCCATCAGTGAGTCGGCAGGGCGGGAAAAACTGTTTTTT.

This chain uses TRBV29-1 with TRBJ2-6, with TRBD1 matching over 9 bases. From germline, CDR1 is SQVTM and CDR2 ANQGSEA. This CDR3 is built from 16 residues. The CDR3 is CSDWTGVLSGANVLTF. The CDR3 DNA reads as TGCAGTGATTGGACAGGGGTCCTCTCTGGGGCCAACGTCCTGACTTTC.

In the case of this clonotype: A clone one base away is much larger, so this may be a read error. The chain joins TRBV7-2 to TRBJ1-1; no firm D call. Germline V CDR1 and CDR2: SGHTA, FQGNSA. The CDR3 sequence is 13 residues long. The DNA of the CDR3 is TGTGCCAGCAGGGGAGATTTGAACACTGTAGCTTTCTTT. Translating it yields CASRGDLNTVAFF.

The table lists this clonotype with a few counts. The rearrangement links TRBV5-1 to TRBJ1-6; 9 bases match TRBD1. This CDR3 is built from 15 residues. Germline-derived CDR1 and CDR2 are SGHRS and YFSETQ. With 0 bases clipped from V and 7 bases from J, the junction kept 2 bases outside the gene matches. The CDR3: CASSLGTGENSPLHF. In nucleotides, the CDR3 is TGCGCCAGCAGCTTGGGGACAGGGGAGAATTCACCCCTCCACTTT.

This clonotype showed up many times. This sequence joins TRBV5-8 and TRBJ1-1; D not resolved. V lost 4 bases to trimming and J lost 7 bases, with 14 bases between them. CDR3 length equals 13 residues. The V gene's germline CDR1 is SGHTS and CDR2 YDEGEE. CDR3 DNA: TGTGCCAGCAGCCAATCAAGGGATCTTGAAGCTTTCTTT. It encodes CASSQSRDLEAFF.